Below are 17 T cell receptor beta chains sequenced from a single sample in a study of blood T cell repertoires in COVID-19. TCRdb's copy holds only in-frame clones and misses some; the assay was immunoSEQ multiplex PCR. Of about 68,000 clones listed, 80% were seen once; the top ten hold 10% to 15%. What was sequenced was peripheral blood. These receptors all come from a human donor in a cohort sampled during active COVID-19.

The chain recombines TRBV7-3 with TRBJ2-3, with TRBD2 matching 11 bases. Germline lookup yields CDR1 SGHTA and CDR2 FQGTGA. Trimming at V came to 1 base and at J to 3 bases, leaving 6 bases not matched to a gene. This CDR3 region has 17 residues. Written as DNA, the CDR3 is TGTGCCAGCAGCTTAATTCCGGGACTAGCGGCTACAGATACGCAGTATTTT. Residues: CASSLIPGLAATDTQYF.

This rearrangement joins TRBV24-1 to TRBJ2-2; D is uncertain. Germline-derived CDR1 and CDR2 are KGHDR and SFDVKD. Deletions cut 1 base from V and 6 bases from J, with 5 bases between. The CDR3 is made up of 13 amino acids. The CDR3 nucleotides are TGTGCCACCAGTGATTTCTCCGCCGGGGAGCTGTTTTTT. It is translated as CATSDFSAGELFF.

The chain couples TRBV5-5 to TRBJ1-1, with D possibly matching TRBD1 (5 bases). Per germline, CDR1 SGHKS and CDR2 YYEKEE (reference sequence). The length of the CDR3 is 14 residues. With 0 bases removed from V and 0 bases from J, the gap between germline ends came to 6 bases. Here the CDR3 DNA reads TGTGCCAGCAGCTTGGGGACATTGAACACTGAAGCTTTCTTT. Translation gives CASSLGTLNTEAFF.

The chain is built from TRBV18 and TRBJ2-7, with 8 bases aligning to TRBD1. After removal of 3 bases from V and 2 bases from J, the junction contained 3 bases not matched to a gene. The germline gives CDR1 KGHSH, CDR2 LQKENI. There are 14 residues in the CDR3. The CDR3 here is CASSPTDRAYEQYF. Here the CDR3 DNA reads TGTGCCAGCTCACCGACGGACAGGGCCTACGAGCAGTACTTC.

The chain combines TRBV10-3 with TRBJ1-2, with D maybe TRBD1 (6 bases). The CDR3 is 14 amino acids. V was cut by 4 bases and J by 8 bases, with 17 bases left in between. Germline V CDR1 and CDR2: ENHRY, SYGVKD. CDR3 nucleotides: TGTGCCATCAGTGCAGAACAGGGTTGGTTCGGCTACACCTTC. It yields the protein CAISAEQGWFGYTF.

The V and J genes are TRBV28 and TRBJ2-7; D ambiguous. The CDR3 has 15 residues. Germline CDR1 and CDR2: MDHEN and SYDVKM. V shed 3 bases and J shed 7 bases, with 19 bases lying between them. In nucleotides, the CDR3 is TGTGCCAGCAGTTTGTTGGTAGCTCCTCGAGGTGAGCAGTACTTC. This codes for CASSLLVAPRGEQYF.

V and J are TRBV3-1 (or the pseudogene TRBV3-2) and TRBJ2-3, with 7 bases matching TRBD2. Per germline, CDR1 LGHDT and CDR2 YNNKEL (reference sequence). V gave up 7 bases and J gave up 5 bases; unmatched junction bases: 9. The CDR3 sequence is 14 residues long. The CDR3 here is CASTPRGSGDTQYF. The CDR3 DNA sequence: TGTGCCAGCACCCCCCGCGGGAGTGGAGATACGCAGTATTTT.

The rearrangement joins TRBV7-2 to TRBJ1-6, with 12 bases fitting TRBD1. This CDR3 is built from 17 residues. After removal of 3 bases from V and 9 bases from J, the junction contained 9 bases not matched to a gene. Germline V gene data show CDR1 as SGHTA and CDR2 as FQGNSA. CDR3 bases: TGTGCCAGCAGCTTGGAAGGGACAGGGGGCGCGGGTTCACCCCTCCACTTT. This codes for CASSLEGTGGAGSPLHF.

A single count supports this clone. The chain joins TRBV24-1 to TRBJ2-1; a weak D match, TRBD2 (5 bases). V lost 5 bases, J lost 7 bases, and 14 bases lay in between. Germline V CDR1 and CDR2: KGHDR, SFDVKD. The CDR3 loop spans 14 amino acids. The CDR3 loop reads CATSGLGLDNEQFF. The CDR3 nucleotides read TGTGCCACCAGTGGCCTCGGACTGGATAATGAGCAGTTCTTC.

The chain carries TRBV19 and TRBJ1-2; TRBD1 aligns across 9 bases. Germline V gene sequence: CDR1 LNHDA, CDR2 SQIVND (reference sequence). V shed 5 bases, J shed 8 bases, and the junction held 15 bases outside the gene matches. CDR3 length equals 16 residues. CDR3 residues: CASSPPGQGIYEGYTF. The CDR3 DNA reads TGTGCCAGTAGTCCACCGGGACAGGGAATATACGAAGGCTACACCTTC.

The chain joins TRBV12-3 or TRBV12-4 to TRBJ2-7, with 8 bases fitting TRBD1. The J segment lost 6 bases and the V segment lost 6 bases, leaving 4 bases of the junction unmatched. This CDR3 spans 12 amino acids. The CDR3, as DNA: TGTGCCAGCAGGCCGGACAGGGCCGAGCAGTACTTC. Protein product: CASRPDRAEQYF.

The chain combines TRBV7-2 with TRBJ1-3; a weak D match, TRBD1 (6 bases). This CDR3 is built from 16 residues. Germline CDR1 SGHTA, CDR2 FQGNSA. Trimming shortened V by 5 bases and J by 0 bases, and 14 bases separated the two germline ends. CDR3 nucleotides: TGTGCCAGCAGCCCACAACAGGGAACCTCTGGAAACACCATATATTTT. Amino acid sequence: CASSPQQGTSGNTIYF.

The chain recombines TRBV5-6 with TRBJ2-3, with TRBD2 matching over 10 bases. V gave up 0 bases and J gave up 0 bases; unmatched junction bases: 10. In germline, CDR1 is SGHDT, CDR2 YYEEEE. The CDR3 has 19 residues. CDR3 protein: CASSLAGIAGGTSTDTQYF. In DNA form, the CDR3 reads TGTGCCAGCAGCTTGGCTGGGATAGCGGGGGGAACTAGCACAGATACGCAGTATTTT.

V gene TRBV19 combines with J gene TRBJ1-5, with 8 bases lining up with TRBD1. Germline V gives CDR1 LNHDA, CDR2 SQIVND (reference sequence). Trimming cost V 8 bases and J 2 bases; bases outside gene matches: 8. The CDR3 has 15 amino acids. In DNA, the CDR3 is TGTGCCAGTCTTAGGACAGGGTCGGGCAATCAGCCCCAGCATTTT. Amino acid sequence: CASLRTGSGNQPQHF.

A single count supports this clone. The chain carries TRBV5-1 and TRBJ1-1, with TRBD1 identical over 7 bases. Per the germline V gene, CDR1 is SGHRS and CDR2 is YFSETQ. With 7 bases clipped from V and 1 base from J, the junction kept 4 bases outside the gene matches. The CDR3 is 13 amino acids. The CDR3 sequence is CASGRQGNTEAFF. The DNA for the CDR3 is TGCGCCAGCGGCCGACAGGGGAACACTGAAGCTTTCTTT.

This chain joins TRBV3-1 (or the pseudogene TRBV3-2) and TRBJ2-7; D is ambiguous. This CDR3 is 14 amino acids long. CDR1 and CDR2 from the germline V gene are LGHDT and YNNKEL (reference sequence). V lost 1 base, J lost 0 bases, and 7 bases lay in between. Here the CDR3 reads CASSQGWASYEQYF. CDR3 sequence (DNA): TGTGCCAGCAGCCAAGGGTGGGCCTCCTACGAGCAGTACTTC.

The V and J genes are TRBV25-1 and TRBJ1-4; possible D gene TRBD1, 6 bases. Per germline, CDR1 MGHDK and CDR2 SYGVNS. This CDR3 has 14 amino acids. Trimming left V 6 bases short and J 5 bases short, with 13 bases between. CDR3 sequence (DNA): TGTGCCAGCAGAGGGGGGGGCCAGAATGAAAAACTGTTTTTT. Its translation is CASRGGGQNEKLFF.